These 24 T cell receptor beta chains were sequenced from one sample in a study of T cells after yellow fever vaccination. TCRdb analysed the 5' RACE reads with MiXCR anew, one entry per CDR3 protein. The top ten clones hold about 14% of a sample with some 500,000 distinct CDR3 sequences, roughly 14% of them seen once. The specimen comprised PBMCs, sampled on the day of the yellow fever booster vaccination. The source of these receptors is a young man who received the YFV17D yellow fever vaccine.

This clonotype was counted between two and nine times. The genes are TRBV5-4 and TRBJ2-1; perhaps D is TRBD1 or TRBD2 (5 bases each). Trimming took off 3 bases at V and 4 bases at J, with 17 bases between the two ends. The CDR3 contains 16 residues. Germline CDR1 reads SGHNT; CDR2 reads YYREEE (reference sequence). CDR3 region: CASSSGSVRGYNEQFF. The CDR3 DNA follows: TGTGCCAGCAGCTCGGGTAGCGTGAGGGGTTACAATGAGCAGTTCTTC.

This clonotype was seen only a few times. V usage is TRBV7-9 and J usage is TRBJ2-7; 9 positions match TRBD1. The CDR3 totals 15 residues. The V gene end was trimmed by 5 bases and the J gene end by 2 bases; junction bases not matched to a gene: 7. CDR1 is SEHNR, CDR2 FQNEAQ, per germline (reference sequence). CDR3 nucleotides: TGTGCCAGCAGCGTCGGACAGGGGAGGACCTACGAGCAGTACTTC. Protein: CASSVGQGRTYEQYF.

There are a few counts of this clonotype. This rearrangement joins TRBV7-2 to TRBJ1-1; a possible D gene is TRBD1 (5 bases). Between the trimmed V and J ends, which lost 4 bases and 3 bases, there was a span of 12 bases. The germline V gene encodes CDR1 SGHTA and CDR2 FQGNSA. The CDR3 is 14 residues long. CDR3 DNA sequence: TGTGCCAGCAGCTCGGGGTCGGGGCACACTGAAGCTTTCTTT. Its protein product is CASSSGSGHTEAFF.

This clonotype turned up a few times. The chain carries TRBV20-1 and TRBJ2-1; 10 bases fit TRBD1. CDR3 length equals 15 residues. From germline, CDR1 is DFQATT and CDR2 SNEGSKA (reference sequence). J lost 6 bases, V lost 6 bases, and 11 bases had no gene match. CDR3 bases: TGCAGTGCACCCGGTCTGACAGGGGGCATCAATGAGCAGTTCTTC. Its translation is CSAPGLTGGINEQFF.

The CDR3 DNA reads as TGTGCCAGTAAGCGGTTGGGCTACAATGAGCAGTTCTTC. Protein sequence: CASKRLGYNEQFF. This sequence joins TRBV3-1 and TRBJ2-1; tentatively, D is TRBD2 (5 bases). The germline V gene encodes CDR1 LGHDT and CDR2 YNNKEL (reference sequence). The V and J ends lost 9 bases and 3 bases respectively, with 12 bases between them. This CDR3 has 13 residues.

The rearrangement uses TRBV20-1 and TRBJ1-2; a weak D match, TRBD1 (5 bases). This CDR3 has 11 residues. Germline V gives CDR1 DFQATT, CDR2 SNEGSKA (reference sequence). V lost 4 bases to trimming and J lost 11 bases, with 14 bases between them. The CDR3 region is CSAIRQPSYTF. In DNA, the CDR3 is TGCAGTGCTATTCGACAGCCTTCTTACACCTTC.

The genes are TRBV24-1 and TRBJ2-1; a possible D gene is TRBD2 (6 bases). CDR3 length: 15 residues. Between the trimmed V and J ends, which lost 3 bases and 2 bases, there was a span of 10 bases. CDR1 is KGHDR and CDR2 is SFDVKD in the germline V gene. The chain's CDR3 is CATSDREHTYNEQFF. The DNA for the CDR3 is TGTGCCACCAGTGATCGGGAGCACACCTACAATGAGCAGTTCTTC.

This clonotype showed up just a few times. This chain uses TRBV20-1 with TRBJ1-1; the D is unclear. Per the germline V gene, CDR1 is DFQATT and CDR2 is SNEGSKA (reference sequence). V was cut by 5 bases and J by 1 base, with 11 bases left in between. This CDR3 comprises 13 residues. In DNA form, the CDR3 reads TGCAGTGCTCCACCGGGCTCGAACACTGAAGCTTTCTTT. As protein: CSAPPGSNTEAFF.

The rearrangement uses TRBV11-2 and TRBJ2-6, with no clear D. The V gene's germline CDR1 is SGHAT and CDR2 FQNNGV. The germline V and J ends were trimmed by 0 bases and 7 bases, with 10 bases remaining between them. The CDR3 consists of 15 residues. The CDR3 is CASSLDRLGANVLTF. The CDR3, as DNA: TGTGCCAGCAGCTTAGACCGATTGGGAGCCAACGTCCTGACTTTC.

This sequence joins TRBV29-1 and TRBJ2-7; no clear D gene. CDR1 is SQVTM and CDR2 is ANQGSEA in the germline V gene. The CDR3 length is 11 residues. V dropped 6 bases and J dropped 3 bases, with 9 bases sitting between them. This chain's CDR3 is CSVRWDYEQYF. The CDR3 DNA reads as TGCAGCGTGCGCTGGGACTACGAGCAGTACTTC.

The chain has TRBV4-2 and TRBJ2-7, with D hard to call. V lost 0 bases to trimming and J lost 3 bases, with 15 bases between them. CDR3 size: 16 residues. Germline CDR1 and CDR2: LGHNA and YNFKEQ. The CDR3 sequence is CASSQEEWVGNYEQYF. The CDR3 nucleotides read TGTGCCAGCAGCCAAGAAGAATGGGTCGGCAACTACGAGCAGTACTTC.

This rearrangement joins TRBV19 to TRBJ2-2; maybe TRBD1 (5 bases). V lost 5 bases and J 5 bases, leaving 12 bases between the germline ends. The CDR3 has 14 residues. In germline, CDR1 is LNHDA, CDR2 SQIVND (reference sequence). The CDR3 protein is CASSVDSLTGELFF. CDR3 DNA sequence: TGTGCCAGTAGTGTCGACAGCCTAACCGGGGAGCTGTTTTTT.

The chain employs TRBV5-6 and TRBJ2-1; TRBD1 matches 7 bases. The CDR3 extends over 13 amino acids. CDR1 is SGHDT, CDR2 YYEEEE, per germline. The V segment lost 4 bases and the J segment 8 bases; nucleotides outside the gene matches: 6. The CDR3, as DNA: TGTGCCAGCAGCCTCGACAGGGAGCATGAGCAGTTCTTC. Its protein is CASSLDREHEQFF.

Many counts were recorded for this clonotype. The CDR3 DNA reads as TGCAGCGTTGGGGGCACAGATACGCAGTATTTT. Translated: CSVGGTDTQYF. The chain has TRBV29-1 and TRBJ2-3, with D uncertain. Germline values: CDR1 SQVTM, CDR2 ANQGSEA. V was trimmed by 4 bases and J by 1 base, leaving 3 bases between them. CDR3 length: 11 amino acids.

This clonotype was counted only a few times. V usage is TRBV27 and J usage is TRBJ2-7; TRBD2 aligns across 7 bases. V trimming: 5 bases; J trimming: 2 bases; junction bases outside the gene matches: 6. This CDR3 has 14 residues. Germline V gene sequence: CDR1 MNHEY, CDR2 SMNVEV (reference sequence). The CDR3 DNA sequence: TGTGCCAGCAGTCGGGACTACCGAACCTACGAGCAGTACTTC. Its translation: CASSRDYRTYEQYF.

The CDR3 DNA reads TGTGCCAGCAGCTACGGCCAGCCCCGGACTTCCTCCTACGAGCAGTACTTC. Amino acids: CASSYGQPRTSSYEQYF. The rearrangement joins TRBV3-1 to TRBJ2-7, with a possible D match to TRBD2 (5 bases). V lost 5 bases and J lost 0, with 20 bases in between. In germline, CDR1 is LGHDT, CDR2 YNNKEL (reference sequence). The CDR3 extends over 17 amino acids.

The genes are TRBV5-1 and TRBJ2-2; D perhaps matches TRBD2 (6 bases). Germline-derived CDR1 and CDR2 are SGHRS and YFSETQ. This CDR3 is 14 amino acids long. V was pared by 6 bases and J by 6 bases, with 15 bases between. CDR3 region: CASNPAGRAGELFF. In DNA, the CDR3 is TGCGCCAGCAACCCTGCCGGGAGAGCCGGGGAGCTGTTTTTT. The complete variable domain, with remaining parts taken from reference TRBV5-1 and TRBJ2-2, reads KAGVTQTPRYLIKTRGQQVTLSCSPISGHRSVSWYQQTPGQGLQFLFEYFSETQRNKGNFPGRFSGRQFSNSRSEMNVSTLELGDSALYLCASNPAGRAGELFFGEGSRLTVL.

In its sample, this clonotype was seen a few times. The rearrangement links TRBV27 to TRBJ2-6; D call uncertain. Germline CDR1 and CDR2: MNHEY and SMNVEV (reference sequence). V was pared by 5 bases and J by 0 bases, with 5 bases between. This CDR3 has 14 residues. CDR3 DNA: TGTGCCAGCAGTATAACCTCTGGGGCCAACGTCCTGACTTTC. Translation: CASSITSGANVLTF.

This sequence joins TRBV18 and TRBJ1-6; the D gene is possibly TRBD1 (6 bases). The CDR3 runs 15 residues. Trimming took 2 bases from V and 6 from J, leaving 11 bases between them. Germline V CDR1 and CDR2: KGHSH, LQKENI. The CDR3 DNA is TGTGCCAGCTCACCAAAGGGGGGGCCTAATTCACCCCTCCACTTT. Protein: CASSPKGGPNSPLHF.

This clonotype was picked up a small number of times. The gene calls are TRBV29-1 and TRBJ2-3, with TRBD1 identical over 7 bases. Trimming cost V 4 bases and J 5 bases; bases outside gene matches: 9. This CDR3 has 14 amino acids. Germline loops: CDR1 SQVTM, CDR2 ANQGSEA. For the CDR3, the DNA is TGCAGCGTTGGACGGACAGGCCCCGGAGATACGCAGTATTTT. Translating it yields CSVGRTGPGDTQYF.

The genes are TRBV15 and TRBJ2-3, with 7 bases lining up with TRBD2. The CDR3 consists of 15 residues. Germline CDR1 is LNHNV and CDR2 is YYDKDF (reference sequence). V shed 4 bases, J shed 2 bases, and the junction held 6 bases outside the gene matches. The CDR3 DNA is TGTGCCACCAGCAACGGGAGGACTTACACAGATACGCAGTATTTT. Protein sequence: CATSNGRTYTDTQYF.

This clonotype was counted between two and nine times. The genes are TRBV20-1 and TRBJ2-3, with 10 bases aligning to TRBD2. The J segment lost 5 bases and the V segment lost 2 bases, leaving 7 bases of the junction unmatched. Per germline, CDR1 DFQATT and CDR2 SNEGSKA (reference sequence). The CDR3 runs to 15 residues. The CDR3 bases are TGCAGTGCTAGACCCAGCGGGAGGGCCAGAGATACGCAGTATTTT. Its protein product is CSARPSGRARDTQYF.

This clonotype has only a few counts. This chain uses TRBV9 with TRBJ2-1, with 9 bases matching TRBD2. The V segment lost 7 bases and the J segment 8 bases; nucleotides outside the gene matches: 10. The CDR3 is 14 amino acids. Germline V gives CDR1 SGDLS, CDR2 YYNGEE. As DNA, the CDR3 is TGTGCCAGCGGGAGAGCGGGAGGACTCTATGAGCAGTTCTTC. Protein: CASGRAGGLYEQFF. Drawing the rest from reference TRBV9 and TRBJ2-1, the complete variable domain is DSGVTQTPKHLITATGQRVTLRCSPRSGDLSVYWYQQSLDQGLQFLIQYYNGEERAKGNILERFSAQQFPDLHSELNLSSLELGDSALYFCASGRAGGLYEQFFGPGTRLTVL.

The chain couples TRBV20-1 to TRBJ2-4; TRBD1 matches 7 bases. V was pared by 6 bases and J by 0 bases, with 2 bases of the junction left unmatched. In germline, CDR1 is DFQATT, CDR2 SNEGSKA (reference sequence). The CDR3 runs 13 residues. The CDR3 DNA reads TGCAGTGCACGGGACAGAGCCAAAAACATTCAGTACTTC. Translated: CSARDRAKNIQYF.